Listed below are T cell receptor beta chains from one sample, sequenced in a study of technical replicates of blood from a handful of donors. Profiling relied on immunoSEQ multiplex PCR, and the TCRdb table lists in-frame clones only, not all of them. In the table there are about 75,000 clones, roughly 91% of which are singletons. The sample was T cells isolated from PBMCs. All receptors derive from a human donor in good health. Some clones in this sample may be carry-over from other donors' samples. Both conserved end residues are part of each CDR3. A D gene is named only where the DNA matches it firmly. Clone size is stated in some rows and not others, as once, few, many or a class when expanded.

d_gene | abundance | j_gene | v_gene | CDR3nt | CDR3aa
- | once | TRBJ2-3 | TRBV5-5 | TGTGCCAGCAACAAGGGGGATACAGATACGCAGTATTTT | CASNKGDTDTQYF
- | few | TRBJ1-1 | TRBV25-1 | TGTGCCAGCAGTGCCCTCGCAGGGGCCACTGAAGCTTTCTTT | CASSALAGATEAFF
- | - | TRBJ2-7 | TRBV30 | TGTGCCTGGAGTCCGGTGACAGCCAGCCTTACGTACTTC | CAWSPVTASLTYF
- | - | TRBJ2-7 | TRBV18 | TGTGCCAGCTCAGAAGGGGATTCCTACGAGCAGTACTTC | CASSEGDSYEQYF
- | once | TRBJ1-2 | TRBV2 | TGTGCCAGCAGCGGGGACATTAACTATGGCTACACCTTC | CASSGDINYGYTF
TRBD1 | - | TRBJ2-7 | TRBV6-6 | TGTGCCAGCAGTAATAGACAGGGGACCCCCTACGAGCAGTACTTC | CASSNRQGTPYEQYF
TRBD1 | - | TRBJ2-3 | TRBV29-1 | TGCAGCGTTTCCCGGGACAGAGGGCTAGGAGATACGCAGTATTTT | CSVSRDRGLGDTQYF
- | - | TRBJ1-2 | TRBV30 | TGTGCCTGGTGGGGGGGGCCGGGTGGCTACACCTTC | CAWWGGPGGYTF
- | once | TRBJ2-2 | TRBV19 | TGTGCCAGTACCTATGTCGGGACCGGGGAGCTGTTTTTT | CASTYVGTGELFF
- | - | TRBJ2-1 | TRBV20-1 | TGCAGTGCTAGGGGAGGGGGTGAGCAGTTCTTC | CSARGGGEQFF
TRBD2 | - | TRBJ2-3 | TRBV6-5 | TGTGCCAGCAGCCGACTAGCAGACCGCACAGATACGCAGTATTTT | CASSRLADRTDTQYF
- | - | TRBJ2-7 | TRBV6-5 | TGTGCCAGCAGTTACTCCGGAGGCGAGCAGTACTTC | CASSYSGGEQYF
- | - | TRBJ2-3 | TRBV30 | TGTGCCTGGGCTATGGGGGGGGCGAGCACAGATACGCAGTATTTT | CAWAMGGASTDTQYF
- | once | TRBJ1-1 | TRBV5-1 | TGCGCCAGCAGCTTGTCGGGGTTCGGCACTGAAGCTTTCTTT | CASSLSGFGTEAFF
- | - | TRBJ2-2 | TRBV9 | TGTGCCAGCACTAACGTGGGGGGGGGCAACACCGGGGAGCTGTTTTTT | CASTNVGGGNTGELFF
TRBD1 | once | TRBJ2-1 | TRBV29-1 | TGCAGCGTCCGGGACAGGGAATACAATGAGCAGTTCTTC | CSVRDREYNEQFF
TRBD2 | - | TRBJ2-7 | TRBV2 | TGTGCCAGCAGTGACGTAGCGGGAGTCTACGAGCAGTACTTC | CASSDVAGVYEQYF
TRBD1 | - | TRBJ1-6 | TRBV9 | TGTGCCAGCAGCGTCGGGTCAGGGGGAAACGTAAATTCACCCCTCCACTTT | CASSVGSGGNVNSPLHF
- | - | TRBJ1-4 | TRBV6-1 | TGTGCCAGCAGTGAAGATTTGGTAACTGCAACTAATGAAAAACTGTTTTTT | CASSEDLVTATNEKLFF
TRBD1 | - | TRBJ2-3 | TRBV19 | TGTGCCAGTAGTCATGACAGGGGCGTCGGGGTAACAGATACGCAGTATTTT | CASSHDRGVGVTDTQYF
TRBD2 | - | TRBJ2-5 | TRBV19 | TGTGCCAGTAGTATACAAGGGACTAGCGGGGGGTCAGAGACCCAGTACTTC | CASSIQGTSGGSETQYF
- | - | TRBJ1-5 | TRBV6-1 | TGTGCCAGCAGAAACCTACAGGGCGTTCAGCCCCAGCATTTT | CASRNLQGVQPQHF
TRBD1 | - | TRBJ1-1 | TRBV7-3 | TGTGCCAGCAGCTTAACAGGGGGCGCGGGTGAAGCTTTCTTT | CASSLTGGAGEAFF
TRBD1 | - | TRBJ2-5 | TRBV5-6 | TGTGCCAGCAGCTCCTATCTGGGACAGGGGAGGACCCAGTACTTC | CASSSYLGQGRTQYF
- | - | TRBJ2-7 | TRBV27 | TGTGCCAGCAGTTCTGGCCCCTCCGTCGCCTACGAGCAGTACTTC | CASSSGPSVAYEQYF
TRBD1 | - | TRBJ1-5 | TRBV25-1 | TGTGCCAGCAGTCGCCGGGACAGCAATCGGCCCCAGCATTTT | CASSRRDSNRPQHF
TRBD1 | - | TRBJ1-5 | TRBV19 | TGTGCCAGTAGTATACAGGGGGCTGGGCAGCCCCAGCATTTT | CASSIQGAGQPQHF
- | few | TRBJ1-3 | TRBV5-1 | TGCGCCAGCAGCTTGCAGGCAGACTCTGGAAACACCATATATTTT | CASSLQADSGNTIYF
TRBD2 | once | TRBJ2-4 | TRBV27 | TGTGCCAGCAGTCCGGGGACTAGCGGAACAAACATTCAGTACTTC | CASSPGTSGTNIQYF
TRBD1 | - | TRBJ2-1 | TRBV5-1 | TGCGCCAGCAGCTTGGGGGACAGGGTCGATGAGCAGTTCTTC | CASSLGDRVDEQFF
TRBD1 | - | TRBJ1-6 | TRBV6-6 | TGTGCCAGCAGGGGGACAGGGAGGGGGAATTCACCCCTCCACTTT | CASRGTGRGNSPLHF
TRBD1 | few | TRBJ1-5 | TRBV2 | TGTGCCAGCAGTGTAGACAGGGTTAACAATCAGCCCCAGCATTTT | CASSVDRVNNQPQHF
TRBD2 | - | TRBJ2-7 | TRBV2 | TGTGCCAGCATTGACGGACTAGCGGGGCGAGGTTGCTTC | CASIDGLAGRGCF
- | once | TRBJ2-7 | TRBV28 | TGTGCCAGCAGTACCTCGTTTACCACAGATTACGAGCAGTACTTC | CASSTSFTTDYEQYF
TRBD1 | - | TRBJ1-1 | TRBV20-1 | TGCAGTGCAGGGGACAGCCACGGAGCTTTCTTT | CSAGDSHGAFF
- | - | TRBJ1-1 | TRBV19 | TGTGCCAGTAGTATATATCTTCGGGGGGCAGGGACTGAAGCTTTCTTT | CASSIYLRGAGTEAFF
- | once | TRBJ1-5 | TRBV6-1 | TGTGCCGGAGGTCCTGAGCGCAATCAGCCCCAGCATTTT | CAGGPERNQPQHF
- | - | TRBJ1-3 | TRBV4-1 | TGCGCCAGCAGCCAAGATCAGGTTTCTGGAAACACCATATATTTT | CASSQDQVSGNTIYF
- | - | TRBJ2-5 | TRBV6-4 | TGTGCCATGGGGCCTCTGTACCAAGAGACCCAGTACTTC | CAMGPLYQETQYF
- | once | TRBJ2-5 | TRBV5-5 | TGTGCCAGCAGCTTGTCCAGGTACCAAGAGACCCAGTACTTC | CASSLSRYQETQYF
- | - | TRBJ2-3 | TRBV11-2 | TGTGCCAGCAGCTTTTCCAGGGTTTCCGATACGCAGTATTTT | CASSFSRVSDTQYF
- | - | TRBJ2-6 | TRBV2 | TGTGCCAGCAGTAGTACCACCCTTAAGGGGGCTGGGGCCAACGTCCTGACTTTC | CASSSTTLKGAGANVLTF
TRBD1 | - | TRBJ2-3 | TRBV6-6 | TGTGCCAGCAGTCGGGACAGCCCTTACACAGATACGCAGTATTTT | CASSRDSPYTDTQYF
- | - | TRBJ1-3 | TRBV6-5 | TGTGCCAGCGGTGAGGTAATCTCTGGAAACACCATATATTTT | CASGEVISGNTIYF
- | - | TRBJ2-2 | TRBV4-1 | TGCGCCAGCAGCCAAGATCGGTTGGGGCTACTTGCCGGGGAGCTGTTTTTT | CASSQDRLGLLAGELFF
- | - | TRBJ1-2 | TRBV28 | TGTGCCAGCCACGTCCTGACAGACCCTTATGGCTACACCTTC | CASHVLTDPYGYTF
- | - | TRBJ1-1 | TRBV27 | TGTGCCAGCAGTTTAGGCGCAGGCTTCGCTGAAGCTTTCTTT | CASSLGAGFAEAFF
- | - | TRBJ2-1 | TRBV30 | TGTGCCTGGAGCCCGACAGGAGGATTAAACAATGAGCAGTTCTTC | CAWSPTGGLNNEQFF